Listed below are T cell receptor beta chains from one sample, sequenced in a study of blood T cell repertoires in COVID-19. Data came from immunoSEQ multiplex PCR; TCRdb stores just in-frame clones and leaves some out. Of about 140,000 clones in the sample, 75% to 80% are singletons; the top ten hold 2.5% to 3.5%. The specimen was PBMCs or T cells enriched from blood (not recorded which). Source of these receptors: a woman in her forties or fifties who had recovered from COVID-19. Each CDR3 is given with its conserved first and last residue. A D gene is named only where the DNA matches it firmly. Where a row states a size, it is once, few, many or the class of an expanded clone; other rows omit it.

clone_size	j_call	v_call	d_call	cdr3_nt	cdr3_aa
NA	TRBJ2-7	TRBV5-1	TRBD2	TGCGCCAGCAGCTTTACGGGACTAGCGGTCTACGAGCAGTACTTC	CASSFTGLAVYEQYF
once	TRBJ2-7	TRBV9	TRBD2	TGTGCCAGCAGCCGGAGCGGGGGGTCCTACGAGCAGTACTTC	CASSRSGGSYEQYF
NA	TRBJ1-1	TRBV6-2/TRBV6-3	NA	TGTGCCAGCAGTTACTCGTTCCCAGGAGCTTTCTTT	CASSYSFPGAFF
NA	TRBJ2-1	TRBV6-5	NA	TGTGCCAGCAGGCGGCTGGATGAGCAGTTCTTC	CASRRLDEQFF
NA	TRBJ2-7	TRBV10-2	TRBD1	TGCGCCAGCTCCCCCCGGGACAGGGGGACCTACGAGCAGTACTTC	CASSPRDRGTYEQYF
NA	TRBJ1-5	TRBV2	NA	TGTGCCAGCAGTGAACGCGACAGAAGCCAGCCCCAGCATTTT	CASSERDRSQPQHF
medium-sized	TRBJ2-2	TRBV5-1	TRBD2	TGCGCCAGCAGCCCGTCGGGAGGGCCGTCCGGGGAGCTGTTTTTT	CASSPSGGPSGELFF
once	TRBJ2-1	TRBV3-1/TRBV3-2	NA	TGTGCCAGCAGCCAAGATGGTGGGAGGGGGAATGAGCAGTTCTTC	CASSQDGGRGNEQFF
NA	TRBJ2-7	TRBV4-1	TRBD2	TGCGCCAGCACTGGGCGGGGGTCGGGAGAGCAGTACTTC	CASTGRGSGEQYF
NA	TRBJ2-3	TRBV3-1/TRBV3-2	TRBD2	TGTGCCAGCAGCCTCGGACTAGCGGGTTCGGATACGCAGTATTTT	CASSLGLAGSDTQYF
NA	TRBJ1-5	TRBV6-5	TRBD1	TGTGCCAGCAGTCGACAGGGATCGGGCAATCAGCCCCAGCATTTT	CASSRQGSGNQPQHF
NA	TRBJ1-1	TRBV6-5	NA	TGTGCCAGCAGTTACGGGCAGCTGAACACTGAAGCTTTCTTT	CASSYGQLNTEAFF
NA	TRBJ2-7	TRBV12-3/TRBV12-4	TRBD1	TGTGCCAGCACCAGGGACAGAGGCTACGAGCAGTACTTC	CASTRDRGYEQYF
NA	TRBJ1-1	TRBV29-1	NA	TGCAGCGCAGCCGTGTATGACACTGAAGCTTTCTTT	CSAAVYDTEAFF
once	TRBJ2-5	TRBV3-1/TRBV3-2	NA	TGTGCCAGCAGCCAATTCCCCGCCCAGGGGCCGAAAGAGACCCAGTACTTC	CASSQFPAQGPKETQYF
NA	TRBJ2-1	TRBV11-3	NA	TGTGCCAGCAGCTTAGACCCGAGCTCCTACAATGAGCAGTTCTTC	CASSLDPSSYNEQFF
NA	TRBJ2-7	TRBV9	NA	TGTGCCAGCGGGTCGGGTCCATCCTACGAGCAGTACTTC	CASGSGPSYEQYF
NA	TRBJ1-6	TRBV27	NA	TGTGCCAGCAGTTTACGGGAATCCTATAATTCACCCCTCCACTTT	CASSLRESYNSPLHF
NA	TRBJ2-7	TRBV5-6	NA	TGTGCCAGCAGCTTGGGAGCAGGGCGTATCTACGAGCAGTACTTC	CASSLGAGRIYEQYF
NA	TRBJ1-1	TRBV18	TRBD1	TGTGCCAGCTTAGGGACAGGGTGGGACACTGAAGCTTTCTTT	CASLGTGWDTEAFF
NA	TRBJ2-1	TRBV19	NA	TGTGCCAGTAGTATTTGGCGGGGAAACCCTATTGGGCAGTTCTTC	CASSIWRGNPIGQFF
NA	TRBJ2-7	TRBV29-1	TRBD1	TGCAGCGTTGCGAAGGGGACAGGGTTCTCGGAGCAGTACTTC	CSVAKGTGFSEQYF
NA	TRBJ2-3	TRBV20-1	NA	TGCAGTGCCGTCCCAGGGGATACGCAGTATTTT	CSAVPGDTQYF
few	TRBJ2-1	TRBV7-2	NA	TGTGCCAGCAGCTTAGCTGAGGTAGTTCGGTTCTTC	CASSLAEVVRFF
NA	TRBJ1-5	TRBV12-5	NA	TGTGCTAGTGGTTTGGTGGGCAGGGCGGATCAGCCCCAGCATTTT	CASGLVGRADQPQHF
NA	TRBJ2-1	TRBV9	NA	TGTGCCAGCAGCGTAGGCAGGTCAAGCTCCTACAATGAGCAGTTCTTC	CASSVGRSSSYNEQFF
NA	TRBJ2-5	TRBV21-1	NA	TGTGCTAAGACAGGGGGCCAAGAGACCCAGTACTTC	CAKTGGQETQYF
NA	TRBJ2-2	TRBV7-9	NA	TGTGCCAGCAGTCAAAACCGCCGGGTAGACGCCGGGGAGCTGTTTTTT	CASSQNRRVDAGELFF
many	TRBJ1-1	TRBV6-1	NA	TGTGCCAGCAGTGAAAGGCAGGGAAGGACTGAAGCTTTCTTT	CASSERQGRTEAFF
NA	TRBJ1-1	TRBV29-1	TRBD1	TGCAGCGCGGGGACAGACATGAACACTGAAGCTTTCTTT	CSAGTDMNTEAFF
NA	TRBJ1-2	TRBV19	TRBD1	TGTGCCAGTAGACCGCAAACAGGGGGCGTCTCGGGCTACACCTTC	CASRPQTGGVSGYTF
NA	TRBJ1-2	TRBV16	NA	TGTGCCAGCAGCCTCACCTCAATAGTCGATGGCTACACCTTC	CASSLTSIVDGYTF
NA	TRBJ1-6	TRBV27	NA	TGTGCCAGCAGCCCTACAGGCCTCTCCTATAATTCACCCCTCCACTTT	CASSPTGLSYNSPLHF
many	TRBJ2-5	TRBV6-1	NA	TGTGCCAGCAGTGAAGCGCAGGGCGGAGTTCAAGAGACCCAGTACTTC	CASSEAQGGVQETQYF